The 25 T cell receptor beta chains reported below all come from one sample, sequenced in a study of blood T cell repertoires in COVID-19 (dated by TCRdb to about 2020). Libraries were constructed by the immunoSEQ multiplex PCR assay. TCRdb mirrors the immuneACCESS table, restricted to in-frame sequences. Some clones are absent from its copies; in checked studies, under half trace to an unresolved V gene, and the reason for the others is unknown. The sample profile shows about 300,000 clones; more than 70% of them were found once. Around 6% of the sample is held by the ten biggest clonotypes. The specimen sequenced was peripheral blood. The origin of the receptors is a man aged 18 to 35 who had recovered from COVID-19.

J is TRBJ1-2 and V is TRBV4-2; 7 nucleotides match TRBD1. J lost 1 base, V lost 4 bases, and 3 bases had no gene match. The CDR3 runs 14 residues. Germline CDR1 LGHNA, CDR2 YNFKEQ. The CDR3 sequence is CASSPGDSNYGYTF. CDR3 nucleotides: TGTGCCAGCAGCCCGGGGGACAGTAACTATGGCTACACCTTC.

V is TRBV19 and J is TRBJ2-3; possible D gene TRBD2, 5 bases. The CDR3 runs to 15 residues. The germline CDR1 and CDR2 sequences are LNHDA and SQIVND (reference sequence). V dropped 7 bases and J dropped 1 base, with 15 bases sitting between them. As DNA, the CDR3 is TGTGCCAGTAACCCCACCGGGATGGGCACAGATACGCAGTATTTT. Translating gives CASNPTGMGTDTQYF. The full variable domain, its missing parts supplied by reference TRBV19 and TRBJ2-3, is DGGITQSPKYLFRKEGQNVTLSCEQNLNHDAMYWYRQDPGQGLRLIYYSQIVNDFQKGDIAEGYSVSREKKESFPLTVTSAQKNPTAFYLCASNPTGMGTDTQYFGPGTRLTVL.

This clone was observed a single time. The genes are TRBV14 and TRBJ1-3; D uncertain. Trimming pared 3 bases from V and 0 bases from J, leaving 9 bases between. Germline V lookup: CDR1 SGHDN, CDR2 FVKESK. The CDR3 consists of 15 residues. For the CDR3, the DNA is TGTGCCAGCAGCCAGAGGAGTTCCTCTGGAAACACCATATATTTT. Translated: CASSQRSSSGNTIYF.

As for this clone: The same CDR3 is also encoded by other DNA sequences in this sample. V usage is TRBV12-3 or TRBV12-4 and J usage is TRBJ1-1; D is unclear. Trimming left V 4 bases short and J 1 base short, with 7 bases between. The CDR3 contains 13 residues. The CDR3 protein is CASSSRGNTEAFF. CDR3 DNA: TGTGCCAGCAGTTCCCGAGGGAACACTGAAGCTTTCTTT.

The CDR3 is CASSHNRGPGGLVNTEAFF. The CDR3 DNA sequence: TGTGCCAGCAGCCACAATCGTGGGCCAGGGGGATTGGTGAACACTGAAGCTTTCTTT. This chain connects TRBV9 to TRBJ1-1; 7 bases line up with TRBD1. CDR3 size: 19 residues. Germline assignment: CDR1 SGDLS and CDR2 YYNGEE. The V and J ends lost 4 bases and 0 bases, in that order; junction bases with no gene match: 18.

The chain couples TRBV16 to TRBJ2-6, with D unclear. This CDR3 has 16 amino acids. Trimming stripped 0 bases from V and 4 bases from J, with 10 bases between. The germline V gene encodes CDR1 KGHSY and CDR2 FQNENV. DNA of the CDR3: TGTGCCAGCAGCCAATCCACAGTTTCCGGGGCCAACGTCCTGACTTTC. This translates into CASSQSTVSGANVLTF.

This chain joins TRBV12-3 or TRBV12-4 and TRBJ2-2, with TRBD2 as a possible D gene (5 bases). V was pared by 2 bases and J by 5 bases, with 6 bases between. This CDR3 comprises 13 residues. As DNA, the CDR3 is TGTGCCAGCAGTTTAACGGGGACCGGGGAGCTGTTTTTT. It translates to CASSLTGTGELFF.

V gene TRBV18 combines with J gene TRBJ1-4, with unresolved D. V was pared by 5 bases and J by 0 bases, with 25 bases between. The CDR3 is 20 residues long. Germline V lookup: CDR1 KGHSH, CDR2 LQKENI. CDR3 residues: CASSLFSAAGRGTTNEKLFF. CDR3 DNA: TGTGCCAGCTCATTATTTTCGGCTGCCGGGAGAGGGACAACTAATGAAAAACTGTTTTTT. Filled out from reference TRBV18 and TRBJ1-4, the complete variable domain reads NAGVMQNPRHLVRRRGQEARLRCSPMKGHSHVYWYRQLPEEGLKFMVYLQKENIIDESGMPKERFSAEFPKEGPSILRIQQVVRGDSAAYFCASSLFSAAGRGTTNEKLFFGSGTQLSVL.

DNA of the CDR3: TGCAGCGTTGATGGCAGGGGGCAATTTACTGAAGCTTTCTTT. Protein: CSVDGRGQFTEAFF. This sequence joins TRBV29-1 and TRBJ1-1; 8 bases align to TRBD1. V lost 3 bases and J lost 5; bases outside the gene matches: 8. This CDR3 region has 14 residues. Germline V CDR1 and CDR2: SQVTM, ANQGSEA.

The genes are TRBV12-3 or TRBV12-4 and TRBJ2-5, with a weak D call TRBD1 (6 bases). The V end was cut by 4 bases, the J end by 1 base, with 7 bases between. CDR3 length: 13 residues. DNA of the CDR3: TGTGCCAGCAGTTCGACAGGCCAAGAGACCCAGTACTTC. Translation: CASSSTGQETQYF.

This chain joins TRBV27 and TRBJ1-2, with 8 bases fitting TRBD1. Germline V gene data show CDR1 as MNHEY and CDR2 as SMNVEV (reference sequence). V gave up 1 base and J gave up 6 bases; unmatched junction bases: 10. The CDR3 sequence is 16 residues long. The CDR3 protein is CASSLWSGRGQDGYTF. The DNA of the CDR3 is TGTGCCAGCAGTTTATGGTCGGGCAGGGGGCAGGATGGCTACACCTTC.

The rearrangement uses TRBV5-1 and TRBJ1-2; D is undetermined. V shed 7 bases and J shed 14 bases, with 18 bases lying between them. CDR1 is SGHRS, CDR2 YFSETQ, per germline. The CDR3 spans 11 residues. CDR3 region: CASLMRVVWTF. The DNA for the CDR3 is TGCGCCAGCCTAATGAGAGTCGTTTGGACCTTC.

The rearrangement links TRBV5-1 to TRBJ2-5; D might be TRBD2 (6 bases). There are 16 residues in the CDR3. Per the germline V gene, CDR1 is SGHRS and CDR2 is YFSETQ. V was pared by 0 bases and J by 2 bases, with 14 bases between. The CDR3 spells CASSLGASSAQETQYF. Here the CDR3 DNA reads TGCGCCAGCAGCTTGGGGGCCTCTAGCGCGCAAGAGACCCAGTACTTC. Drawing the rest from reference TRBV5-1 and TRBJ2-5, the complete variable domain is KAGVTQTPRYLIKTRGQQVTLSCSPISGHRSVSWYQQTPGQGLQFLFEYFSETQRNKGNFPGRFSGRQFSNSRSEMNVSTLELGDSALYLCASSLGASSAQETQYFGPGTRLLVL.

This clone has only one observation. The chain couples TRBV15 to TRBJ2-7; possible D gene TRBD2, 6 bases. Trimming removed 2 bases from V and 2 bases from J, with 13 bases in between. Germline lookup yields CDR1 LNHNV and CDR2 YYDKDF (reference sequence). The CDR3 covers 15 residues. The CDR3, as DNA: TGTGCCACCAGCAGAACCGGGACTTACACCTACGAGCAGTACTTC. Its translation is CATSRTGTYTYEQYF.

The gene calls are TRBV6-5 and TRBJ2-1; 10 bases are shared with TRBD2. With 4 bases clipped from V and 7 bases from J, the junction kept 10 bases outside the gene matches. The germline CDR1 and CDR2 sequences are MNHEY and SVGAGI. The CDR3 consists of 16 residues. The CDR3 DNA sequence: TGTGCCAGCAGTTCCCGGTTTACTAGCGGGAAAAATGAGCAGTTCTTC. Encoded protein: CASSSRFTSGKNEQFF.

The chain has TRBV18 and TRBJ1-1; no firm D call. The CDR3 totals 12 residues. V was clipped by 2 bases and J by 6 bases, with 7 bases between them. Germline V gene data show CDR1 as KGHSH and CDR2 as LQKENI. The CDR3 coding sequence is TGTGCCAGCTCACCAGTCGGTCCTGAAGCTTTCTTT. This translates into CASSPVGPEAFF.

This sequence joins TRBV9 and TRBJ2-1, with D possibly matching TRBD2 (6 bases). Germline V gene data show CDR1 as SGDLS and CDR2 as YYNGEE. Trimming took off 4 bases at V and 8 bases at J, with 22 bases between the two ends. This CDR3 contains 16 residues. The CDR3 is CASSLSRDWPTDEQFF. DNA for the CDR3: TGTGCCAGCAGCCTCTCCCGGGACTGGCCCACAGATGAGCAGTTCTTC.

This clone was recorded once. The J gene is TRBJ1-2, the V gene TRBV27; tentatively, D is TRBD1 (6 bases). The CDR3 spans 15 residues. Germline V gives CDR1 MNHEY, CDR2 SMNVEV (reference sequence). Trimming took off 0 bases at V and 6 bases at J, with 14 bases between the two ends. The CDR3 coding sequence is TGTGCCAGCAGTTTATCGGACAGTGATGGCGATGGCTACACCTTC. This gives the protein CASSLSDSDGDGYTF.

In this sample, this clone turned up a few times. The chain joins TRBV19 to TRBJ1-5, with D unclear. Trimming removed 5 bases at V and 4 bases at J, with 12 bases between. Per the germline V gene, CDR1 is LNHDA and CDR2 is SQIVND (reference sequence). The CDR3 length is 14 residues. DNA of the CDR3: TGTGCCAGTAGTTGGTGGCAGAAGAATCAGCCCCAGCATTTT. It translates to CASSWWQKNQPQHF.

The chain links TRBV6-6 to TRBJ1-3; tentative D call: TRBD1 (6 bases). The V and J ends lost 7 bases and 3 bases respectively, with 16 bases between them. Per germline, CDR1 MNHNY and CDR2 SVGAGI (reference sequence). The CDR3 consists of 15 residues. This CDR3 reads CASILTPGVGNTIYF. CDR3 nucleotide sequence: TGTGCCAGCATCCTGACACCAGGGGTTGGAAACACCATATATTTT.

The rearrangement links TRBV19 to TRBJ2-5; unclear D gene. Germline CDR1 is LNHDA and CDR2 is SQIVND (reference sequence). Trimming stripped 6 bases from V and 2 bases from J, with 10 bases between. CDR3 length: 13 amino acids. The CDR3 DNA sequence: TGTGCCAGTAGCTCCCTCGTTCAAGAGACCCAGTACTTC. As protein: CASSSLVQETQYF. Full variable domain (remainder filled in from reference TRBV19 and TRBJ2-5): DGGITQSPKYLFRKEGQNVTLSCEQNLNHDAMYWYRQDPGQGLRLIYYSQIVNDFQKGDIAEGYSVSREKKESFPLTVTSAQKNPTAFYLCASSSLVQETQYFGPGTRLLVL.

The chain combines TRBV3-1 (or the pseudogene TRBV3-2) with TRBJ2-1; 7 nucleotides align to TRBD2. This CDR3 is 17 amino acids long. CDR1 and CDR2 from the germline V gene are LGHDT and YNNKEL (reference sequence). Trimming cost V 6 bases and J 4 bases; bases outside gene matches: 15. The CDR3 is CASSPTPRTGGYNEQFF. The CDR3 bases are TGTGCCAGCAGTCCAACCCCCCGGACGGGGGGTTACAATGAGCAGTTCTTC.

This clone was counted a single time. The CDR3 bases are TGTGCCAGCAGCTGGGACTTGAACACTGAAGCTTTCTTT. As protein: CASSWDLNTEAFF. The chain links TRBV7-3 to TRBJ1-1, with a possible D match to TRBD1 (5 bases). The CDR3 is 13 residues long. The ends were cut back, 4 bases at V and 0 bases at J, with 6 bases in the middle. Germline CDR1 SGHTA, CDR2 FQGTGA. The variable domain in full, completed from reference TRBV7-3 and TRBJ1-1, reads GAGVSQTPSNKVTEKGKYVELRCDPISGHTALYWYRQSLGQGPEFLIYFQGTGAADDSGLPNDRFFAVRPEGSVSTLKIQRTERGDSAVYLCASSWDLNTEAFFGQGTRLTVV.

CDR3 residues: CASSLSTGSSPLHF. In DNA form, the CDR3 reads TGTGCCAGCAGCTTATCCACAGGGTCTTCACCCCTCCACTTT. The chain recombines TRBV7-2 with TRBJ1-6, with a tentative D call TRBD1 (6 bases). The V gene's germline CDR1 is SGHTA and CDR2 FQGNSA. This CDR3 has 14 residues. V lost 2 bases, J lost 9 bases, and 11 bases lay in between.

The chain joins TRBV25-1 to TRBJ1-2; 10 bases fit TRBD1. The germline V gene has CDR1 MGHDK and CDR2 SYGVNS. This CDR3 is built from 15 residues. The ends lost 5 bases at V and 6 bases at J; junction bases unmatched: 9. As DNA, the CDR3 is TGTGCCAGCAGTCCCCGACAGGGGGCGCGGAATGGCTACACCTTC. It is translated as CASSPRQGARNGYTF.